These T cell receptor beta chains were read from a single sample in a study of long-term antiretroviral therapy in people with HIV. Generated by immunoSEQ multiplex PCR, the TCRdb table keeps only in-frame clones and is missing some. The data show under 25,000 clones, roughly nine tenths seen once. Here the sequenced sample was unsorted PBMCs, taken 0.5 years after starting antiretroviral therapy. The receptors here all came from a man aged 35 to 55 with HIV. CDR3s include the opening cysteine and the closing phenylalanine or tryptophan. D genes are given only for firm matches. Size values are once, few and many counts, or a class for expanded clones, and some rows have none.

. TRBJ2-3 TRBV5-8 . TGTGCCAGCAGCCTTTTGGGGGCTGATACGCAGTATTTT CASSLLGADTQYF
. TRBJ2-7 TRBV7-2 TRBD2 TGTGCCAGCAGCGGACTAGCGGGGGGCTACGAGCAGTACTTC CASSGLAGGYEQYF
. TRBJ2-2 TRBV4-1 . TGCGCCAGCAGGATGGAAGGGGGGGCCGGCACCGGGGAGCTGTTTTTT CASRMEGGAGTGELFF
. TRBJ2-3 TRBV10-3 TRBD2 TGTGCCATTAGCTCGGGGGGGACAGATACGCAGTATTTT CAISSGGTDTQYF
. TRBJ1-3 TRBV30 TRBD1 TGTGCCTGGAGTAGGGACAGTGGCGCTGGAAACACCATATATTTT CAWSRDSGAGNTIYF
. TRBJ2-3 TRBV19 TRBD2 TGTGCCAGTAGTATCCGGGGGGTCCCGGATACGCAGTATTTT CASSIRGVPDTQYF
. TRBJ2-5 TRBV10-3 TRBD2 TGTGCCATCAGTGGAGCGGGGGGGATTGAGACCCAGTACTTC CAISGAGGIETQYF
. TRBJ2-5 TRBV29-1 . TGCAGCGTTGGAGGCGGAGACCAAGAGACCCAGTACTTC CSVGGGDQETQYF
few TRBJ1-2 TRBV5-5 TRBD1 TGTGCCAGCAGCCTATCGACAGGGGGCTATGGCTACACCTTC CASSLSTGGYGYTF
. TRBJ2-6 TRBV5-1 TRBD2 TGCGCCAGCAGCTTGGTGGGGACTAAGGGGGCCAACGTCCTGACTTTC CASSLVGTKGANVLTF
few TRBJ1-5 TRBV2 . TGTGCCAGCAGTGAAGTGCGATCAGTCGGCAATCAGCCCCAGCATTTT CASSEVRSVGNQPQHF
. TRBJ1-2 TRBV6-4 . TGTGCCAGCAGTGACGGTAACTATGGCTACACCTTC CASSDGNYGYTF
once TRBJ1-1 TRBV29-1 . TGCAGCGTTGACAGAATGAACACTGAAGCTTTCTTT CSVDRMNTEAFF
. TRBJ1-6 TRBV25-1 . TGTGCCAGCAGTGAATTTGAAGTTTCACCCCTCCACTTT CASSEFEVSPLHF
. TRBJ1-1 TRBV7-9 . TGTGCCAGCAGCTTATCCTCCGGGGTCGGCGGCACTGAAGCTTTCTTT CASSLSSGVGGTEAFF
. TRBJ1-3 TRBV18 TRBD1 TGTGCCAGCTCACCCGGGACAGGGGCGGCTGGAAACACCATATATTTT CASSPGTGAAGNTIYF
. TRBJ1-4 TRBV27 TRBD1 TGTGCCAGCAGTTTAACCTCCGGGACAGGGTTTGAAAAACTGTTTTTT CASSLTSGTGFEKLFF
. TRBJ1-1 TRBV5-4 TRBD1 TGTGCCAGCAGCCAACATCCCCAACAGGGGGCGGATGAAGCTTTCTTT CASSQHPQQGADEAFF
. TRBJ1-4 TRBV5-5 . TGTGCCAGCAGCCCACCTAGTGTTGCAACTAATGAAAAACTGTTTTTT CASSPPSVATNEKLFF
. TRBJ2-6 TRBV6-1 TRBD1 TGTGCCAGCAGTTCTACAGGGGCGGGGGCCAACGTCCTGACTTTC CASSSTGAGANVLTF
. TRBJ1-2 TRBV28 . TGTGCCAGCAGTTCCACAGGATATGGCTACACCTTC CASSSTGYGYTF
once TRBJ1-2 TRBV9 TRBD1 TGTGCCAGCAGCGAGAGGACAGGGGGCGTTGGTGGCTACACCTTC CASSERTGGVGGYTF
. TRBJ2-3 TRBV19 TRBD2 TGTGCCAGTAGTAAAGCGGGAGCTGCAGATACGCAGTATTTT CASSKAGAADTQYF
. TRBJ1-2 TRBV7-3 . TGTGCCAGCAGCCCGGGCTCCGTCTATGGCTACACCTTC CASSPGSVYGYTF
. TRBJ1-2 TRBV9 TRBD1 TGTGCCAGCAGCGTTACAGGGACAGGGCTCTATGGCTACACCTTC CASSVTGTGLYGYTF
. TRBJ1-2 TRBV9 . TGTGCCAGCAGCGTAGAGGGTCATTCCGGGGTTGGCTATGGCTACACCTTC CASSVEGHSGVGYGYTF
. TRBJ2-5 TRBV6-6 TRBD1 TGTGCCAGCAGTTACGGGACAGATGGGTCCCAGTACTTC CASSYGTDGSQYF
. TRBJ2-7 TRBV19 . TGTGCCAGTAGTATAGCCGGCGCCTACGAGCAGTACTTC CASSIAGAYEQYF
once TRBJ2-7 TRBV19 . TGTGCCAGTAGTATAACGGGAACAGGCGAGCAGTACTTC CASSITGTGEQYF
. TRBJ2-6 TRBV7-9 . TGTGCCAGCACCAAAGGGGCCAACGTCCTGACTTTC CASTKGANVLTF